This T cell receptor (beta chain) was identified in a study of siplizumab effects on memory and regulatory T cells. General study results and limits: Many proliferating CD4+ or CD8+ clones remained unclassified. Roughly 80-96% of them could not be assigned either a naive or a memory phenotype.

Regarding this clone: Its antigen remains unknown.

Profiling relied on immunoSEQ multiplex PCR, and the TCRdb table lists in-frame clones only, not all of them. The top ten clones hold about 0.62% of a sample with more than 95,000 clones, about 93% of them seen once. The sequencing sample was made of Tregs sorted from blood. The TCR comes from a human donor in good health.

CDR3 DNA sequence: TGTGCCAGTAGTAGAAATTCCGGGACGAACACTGAAGCTTTCTTT. It yields the protein CASSRNSGTNTEAFF. The rearrangement links TRBV19 to TRBJ1-1; tentatively, D is TRBD1 (5 bases). Germline V lookup: CDR1 LNHDA, CDR2 SQIVND (reference sequence). V was trimmed by 4 bases and J by 1 base, leaving 13 bases between them. This CDR3 is 15 amino acids long. Supplemented by reference TRBV19 and TRBJ1-1, the full variable domain reads DGGITQSPKYLFRKEGQNVTLSCEQNLNHDAMYWYRQDPGQGLRLIYYSQIVNDFQKGDIAEGYSVSREKKESFPLTVTSAQKNPTAFYLCASSRNSGTNTEAFFGQGTRLTVV.